These T cell receptor beta chains were read from a single sample in a study of human T cells and chemical hapten exposure. MiXCR, run by TCRdb on the RACE reads, gives a single entry per CDR3 protein. The sample lists about 74,000 distinct CDR3 sequences, about 15% occurring once. This material consisted of whole blood, taken in connection with sensitization to the hapten diphenylcyclopropenone (DPC). Every receptor here comes from a woman in her fifties or sixties with alopecia areata. Some clones in this sample may be carry-over from other donors' samples. Each CDR3 is given with its conserved first and last residue. D genes are given only for firm matches. The size of a clone is reported for some rows only, either as once, few or many, or as a class for expanded clones.

d_call	clone_size	j_call	v_call	cdr3_nt	cdr3_aa
.	few	TRBJ1-1	TRBV7-9	TGTGCCAGCAGCGCCTACAAGAACACTGAAGCTTTCTTT	CASSAYKNTEAFF
.	.	TRBJ1-2	TRBV7-9	TGTGCCAGCAGCACGGAGCTTCTAGGGGATGGCTACACCTTC	CASSTELLGDGYTF
TRBD1	few	TRBJ2-5	TRBV7-8	TGTGCCAGCAGAACCGGGACAGGGGCCGTCGAGACCCAGTACTTC	CASRTGTGAVETQYF
.	.	TRBJ2-1	TRBV29-1	TGCAGCGTTTCCAACAATGAGCAGTTCTTC	CSVSNNEQFF
TRBD2	.	TRBJ2-7	TRBV6-6	TGTGCCAGCAGGGACCAATCCGGGACTAGCGTACCCTACGAGCAGTACTTC	CASRDQSGTSVPYEQYF
.	few	TRBJ2-7	TRBV27	TGTGCCAGCAGTCCCCGGACTACGCGGCCCTACGAGCAGTACTTC	CASSPRTTRPYEQYF
TRBD1	few	TRBJ2-1	TRBV7-9	TGTGCCAGCAGCTTAGCTCAGGGGGCGATGATCGATGAGCAGTTCTTC	CASSLAQGAMIDEQFF
TRBD2	.	TRBJ2-5	TRBV5-1	TGCGCCAGCAGCTTGACTAGCGGTGAGACCCAGTACTTC	CASSLTSGETQYF
.	.	TRBJ2-1	TRBV5-1	TGCGCCAGCAGGGAAGGGGAGTCCTACAATGAGCAGTTCTTC	CASREGESYNEQFF
.	few	TRBJ1-5	TRBV7-7	TGTGCCAGCAGCTTACATCCAGGGGATCAGCCCCAGCATTTT	CASSLHPGDQPQHF
TRBD1	.	TRBJ2-7	TRBV29-1	TGCAGCGTTCGGGACAGTAGCGAGCAGTACTTC	CSVRDSSEQYF
TRBD1	few	TRBJ1-1	TRBV27	TGTGCCAGCAGTTTGGGACAGGGAGGGACTGAAGCTTTCTTT	CASSLGQGGTEAFF
TRBD2	.	TRBJ2-1	TRBV29-1	TGCAGCGTTGGTGTAGCGGGAGGGAATGAGCAGTTCTTC	CSVGVAGGNEQFF
.	few	TRBJ2-2	TRBV9	TGTGCCAGCAGCCCCAGTAACACCGGGGAGCTGTTTTTT	CASSPSNTGELFF
.	.	TRBJ1-5	TRBV12-3/TRBV12-4	TGTGCCAGCAGTTACCGACAGGATCAGCCCCAGCATTTT	CASSYRQDQPQHF
.	many	TRBJ2-3	TRBV9	TGTGCCAGCAGCCCCACCCCAGAAAACACAGATACGCAGTATTTT	CASSPTPENTDTQYF
TRBD1	few	TRBJ2-3	TRBV2	TGTGCCAGCAGTCCAGACAGGGGCAGCACAGATACGCAGTATTTT	CASSPDRGSTDTQYF
.	few	TRBJ2-1	TRBV18	TGTGCCAGCTCGGGGAGCGAGAGCTCCTACAATGAGCAGTTCTTC	CASSGSESSYNEQFF
TRBD2	.	TRBJ2-1	TRBV7-6	TGTGCCAGCAGCTTCCTAGCGGATACTTACAATGAGCAGTTCTTC	CASSFLADTYNEQFF
.	few	TRBJ2-7	TRBV28	TGTGCCAGCAGTTCCCAGGGAGTGGGCTCCTACGAGCAGTACTTC	CASSSQGVGSYEQYF
.	.	TRBJ1-3	TRBV18	TGTGCCAGCTCACAGACCCCCGGGACCGTAAGCTCTGGAAACACCATATATTTT	CASSQTPGTVSSGNTIYF
TRBD1	few	TRBJ1-5	TRBV4-2	TGTGCCAGCAGCCAAGAACTGGGACAGAAAAATCAGCCCCAGCATTTT	CASSQELGQKNQPQHF
TRBD2	few	TRBJ2-1	TRBV14	TGTGCCAGCAGCCAAGATGATTTTGGCCTACTAGCGGCATACAATGAGCAGTTCTTC	CASSQDDFGLLAAYNEQFF
.	.	TRBJ2-5	TRBV25-1	TGTGCCAGCAGTGAATATTTGGGGCGAGAGACCCAGTACTTC	CASSEYLGRETQYF
.	few	TRBJ1-1	TRBV30	TGTGCCTGGAGTGTAAGAACCCGGGACACTGAAGCTTTCTTT	CAWSVRTRDTEAFF